Listed here is a single TCR beta chain. Its cognate antigen is unknown. The record originates from a study of T cell repertoires in cytomegalovirus infection. Overall study context: CMV epitopes, recently identified HLA-C-restricted and well-studied HLA-B-restricted, were used. Shared public TCR beta signatures pointed to both CMV infection and a matching HLA type. Overall study results and limits: Ex vivo responses were dominated by HLA-C-restricted CMV-specific TCR beta clonotypes. Summed public TCR beta family frequency identified CMV carriers bearing the relevant HLA.

There are 16 residues in the CDR3. V trimming: 4 bases; J trimming: 1 base; junction bases outside the gene matches: 9. CDR1 is LNHDA and CDR2 is SQIVND in the germline V gene (reference sequence). TCRdb used MiXCR to reprocess the reads, holding one entry per CDR3 protein. The repertoire includes a few hundred thousand distinct CDR3 sequences, roughly 43% of them detected once, and 48% sits in the top ten. The receptor's source is a human donor in good health (CMV status not recorded). Some clones in this sample may be carry-over from other donors' samples. The V gene is TRBV19, the J gene TRBJ2-7, with 8 positions matching TRBD1. The specimen comprised cultured PBMCs, sampled from culture after CMV antigen stimulation. CDR3 region: CASSTTGARGSYEQYF. The CDR3 DNA is TGTGCCAGTAGTACGACAGGGGCCCGGGGGTCCTACGAGCAGTACTTC.